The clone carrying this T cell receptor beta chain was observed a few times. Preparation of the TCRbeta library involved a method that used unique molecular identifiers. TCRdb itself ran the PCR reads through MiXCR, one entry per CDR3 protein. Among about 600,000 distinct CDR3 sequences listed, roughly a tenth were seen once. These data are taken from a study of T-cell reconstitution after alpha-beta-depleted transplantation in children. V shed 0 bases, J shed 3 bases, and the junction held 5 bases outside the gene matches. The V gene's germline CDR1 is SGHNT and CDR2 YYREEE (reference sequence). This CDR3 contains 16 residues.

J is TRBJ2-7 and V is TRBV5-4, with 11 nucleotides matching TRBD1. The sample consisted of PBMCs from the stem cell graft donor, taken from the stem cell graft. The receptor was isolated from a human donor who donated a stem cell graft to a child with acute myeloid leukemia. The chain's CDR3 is CASSLAGTGGFYEQYF. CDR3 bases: TGTGCCAGCAGCTTGGCCGGGACAGGGGGATTCTACGAGCAGTACTTC.